This T cell receptor (beta chain) was observed in a study of blood T cell repertoires in COVID-19. About the study: Whether acute or convalescent, the COVID-19 samples came from the United States, Italy and Spain. Sources were T cells, B-cell-depleted T cells, or PBMCs; the material itself was cDNA or gDNA.

Using immunoSEQ multiplex PCR, the repertoire was profiled, and TCRdb retains in-frame clones only, with some absent. The sample shows fewer than 150,000 clones, less than 85% of them seen only once. V was pared by 2 bases and J by 4 bases, with 6 bases of the junction left unmatched. This CDR3 has 16 amino acids. Germline assignment: CDR1 SGHTA and CDR2 FQGNSA. Sequenced: peripheral blood. The sequence was collected from a human donor in a cohort sampled during active COVID-19. The gene calls are TRBV7-2 and TRBJ2-2, with 8 bases that match TRBD1. This CDR3 is CASSLFQGASTGELFF. CDR3 sequence (DNA): TGTGCCAGCAGCTTATTTCAGGGGGCGAGCACCGGGGAGCTGTTTTTT.